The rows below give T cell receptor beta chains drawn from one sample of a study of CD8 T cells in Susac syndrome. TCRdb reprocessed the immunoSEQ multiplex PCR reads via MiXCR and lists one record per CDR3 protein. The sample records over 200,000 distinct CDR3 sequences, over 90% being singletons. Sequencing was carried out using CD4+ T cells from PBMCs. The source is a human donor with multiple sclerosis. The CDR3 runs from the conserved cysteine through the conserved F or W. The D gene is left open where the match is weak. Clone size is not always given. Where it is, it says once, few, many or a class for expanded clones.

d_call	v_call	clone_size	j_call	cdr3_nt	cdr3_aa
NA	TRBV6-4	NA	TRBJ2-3	TGTGCCAGCAGTGACTCGGGGCGCGGTACGCAGTATTTT	CASSDSGRGTQYF
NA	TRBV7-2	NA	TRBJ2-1	TGTGCCAGCGGAGTCTCCCGTGGGTCCTACAATGAGCAGTTCTTC	CASGVSRGSYNEQFF
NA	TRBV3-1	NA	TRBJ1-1	TGTGCCAGCAGCCAAGAAGCGACAGAAAACACTGAAGCTTTCTTT	CASSQEATENTEAFF
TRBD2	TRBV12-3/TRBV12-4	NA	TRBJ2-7	TGTGCCAGCAGATTTAGGGAACTAGCGGGGGATTCGGGCCACGAGCAGTACTTC	CASRFRELAGDSGHEQYF
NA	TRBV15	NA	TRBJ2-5	TGTGCCACCAGCAGAGATCAAGGGATGGAGACCCAGTACTTC	CATSRDQGMETQYF
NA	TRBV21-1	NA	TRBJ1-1	TGTGCCAGCAGCAAAGACCCCCCCCCGCGCTGTGAAGCTTTCTTT	CASSKDPPPRCEAFF
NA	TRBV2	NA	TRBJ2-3	TGTGCCAGCAGTGACCCAGGAGGAAGCACAGATACGCAGTATTTT	CASSDPGGSTDTQYF
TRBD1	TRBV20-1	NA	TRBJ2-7	TGCAGTGCTAGAAAAGGGACAGGGATCTACGAGCAGTACTTC	CSARKGTGIYEQYF
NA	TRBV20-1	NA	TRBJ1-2	TGCAGTGCTAGATATAACAGGGCCAACTATGGCTACACCTTC	CSARYNRANYGYTF
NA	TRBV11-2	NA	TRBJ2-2	TGTGCCAGCATCGTGGGACCGAACACCGGGGAGCTGTTTTTT	CASIVGPNTGELFF
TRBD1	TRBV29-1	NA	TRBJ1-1	TGCAGCGGTACAGGGGGAACTGAAGCTTTCTTT	CSGTGGTEAFF
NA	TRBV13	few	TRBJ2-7	TGTGCCAGCAGCCGGCTGGGCTACGAGCAGTACTTC	CASSRLGYEQYF
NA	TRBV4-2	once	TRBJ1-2	TGTGCCAGCAGCCCGTCCCGGGGGGGAGATGGCTACACCTTC	CASSPSRGGDGYTF
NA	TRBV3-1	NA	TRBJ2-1	TGTGCCAGCAGCCAAGGGCGTAGCGCCCTGGAGGAGCAGTTCTTC	CASSQGRSALEEQFF
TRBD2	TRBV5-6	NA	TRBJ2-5	TGTGCCAGCAGCCGGCGGGGGCAAGAGACCCAGTACTTC	CASSRRGQETQYF
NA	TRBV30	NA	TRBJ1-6	TGTGCCTGGAGTCCGGGGCAGGGAAATTCACCCCTCCACTTT	CAWSPGQGNSPLHF
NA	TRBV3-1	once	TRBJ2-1	TGTGCCAGCAGCCAAAGGGACCTCGTGGCTGGTGGGCAGTTCTTC	CASSQRDLVAGGQFF
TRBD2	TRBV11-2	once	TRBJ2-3	TGTGCCAGCAGCTTAGCTAGCGGGGGGCGCACAGATACGCAGTATTTT	CASSLASGGRTDTQYF
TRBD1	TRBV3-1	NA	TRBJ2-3	TGTGCCAGCAGCCAAGGTCTGCAACAGGGGAATACGCAGTATTTT	CASSQGLQQGNTQYF
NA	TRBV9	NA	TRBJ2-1	TGTGCCAGCAGCGTAGAGGCCTACGGCTACAATGAGCAGTTCTTC	CASSVEAYGYNEQFF
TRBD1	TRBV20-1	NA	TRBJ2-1	TGCAGTGCTAGAGGGGACAGGGGGAAGTTCTTC	CSARGDRGKFF
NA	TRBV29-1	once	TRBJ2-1	TGCAGCGCCAGGGAATTCGTCGACAATGAGCAGTTCTTC	CSAREFVDNEQFF
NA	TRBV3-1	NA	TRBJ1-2	TGTGCCAGCAGCCAGGTGATTAACTATGGCTACACCTTC	CASSQVINYGYTF
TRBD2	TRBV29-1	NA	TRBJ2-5	TGCAGCGTTGGAAGTAGCGGGTCCCCACAAGAGACCCAGTACTTC	CSVGSSGSPQETQYF
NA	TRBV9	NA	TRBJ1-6	TGTGCCAGCAGCGTAGAGAACCGGGGATTGAAACGGAAATCACCCCTCCACTTT	CASSVENRGLKRKSPLHF
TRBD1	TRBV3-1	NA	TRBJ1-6	TGTGCCAGCAGCCAAAGCCCGGGACAGGGGGGTTCACCCCTCCACTTT	CASSQSPGQGGSPLHF
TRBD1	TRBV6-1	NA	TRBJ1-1	TGTGCCACGAAATTTGGCAGGGGGCTGGGAGCTTTCTTT	CATKFGRGLGAFF
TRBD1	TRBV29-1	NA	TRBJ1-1	TGCAGCGTTCCGGGACAGGGGGCTTCTAGGACTGAAGCTTTCTTT	CSVPGQGASRTEAFF
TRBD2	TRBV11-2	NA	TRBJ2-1	TGTGCCAGCAGCTTAGCGGCGGGGGGTTTCTCCTACAATGAGCAGTTCTTC	CASSLAAGGFSYNEQFF
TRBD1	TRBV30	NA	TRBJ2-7	TGTGCCTGGAGTTCCGGGACAGGGGGCCTCTCCGAGCAGTACTTC	CAWSSGTGGLSEQYF